A selection of T cell receptor beta chains follows, all from one sample in a study of OX40 agonist ivuxolimab in advanced cancers. The data were produced by immunoSEQ multiplex PCR, yet TCRdb's version contains in-frame clones alone and is incomplete. This table has approximately 100,000 clones, roughly 90% appearing once. This specimen was CD4+ or CD8+ T cells sorted from blood, taken in a trial of the OX40 agonist ivuxolimab. These TCRs come from an adult with an advanced solid tumor such as melanoma, head and neck, liver or kidney cancer. Each CDR3 is given with its conserved first and last residue. Each record gives: J gene, D gene, V gene, clone size, CDR3 protein, CDR3 DNA. The D gene is left open where the match is weak. Size values are once, few and many counts, or a class for expanded clones, and some rows have none.

TRBJ1-3,.,TRBV2,.,CASSAGFVTGNTIYF,TGTGCCAGCAGTGCGGGTTTTGTAACTGGAAACACCATATATTTT
TRBJ1-3,.,TRBV5-1,.,CASSLESVSSGNTIYF,TGCGCCAGCAGCTTGGAGTCAGTCTCCTCTGGAAACACCATATATTTT
TRBJ1-6,TRBD1,TRBV30,.,CARTGGEGSPLHF,TGTGCCCGGACAGGGGGCGAAGGTTCACCCCTCCACTTT
TRBJ2-7,.,TRBV5-3,.,CARSSDSFSYEQYF,TGTGCCAGAAGCTCCGACAGCTTCTCCTACGAGCAGTACTTC
TRBJ2-7,.,TRBV29-1,.,CSAKSTVGGRLGYEQYF,TGCAGCGCGAAAAGCACGGTCGGGGGGCGTTTAGGGTACGAGCAGTACTTC
TRBJ2-2,.,TRBV7-8,.,CASSLGAGYHGELFF,TGTGCCAGCAGCTTAGGCGCAGGGTATCACGGGGAGCTGTTTTTT
TRBJ2-7,.,TRBV5-1,.,CASRQGLYEQYF,TGCGCCAGCCGACAGGGACTCTACGAGCAGTACTTC
TRBJ1-5,.,TRBV6-5,.,CASRLLPYSNQPQHF,TGTGCCAGCAGACTCCTACCTTATAGCAATCAGCCCCAGCATTTT
TRBJ2-1,TRBD2,TRBV28,.,CASSVVSGGSSSYNEQFF,TGTGCCAGCAGTGTGGTTAGCGGGGGGTCTAGCTCCTACAATGAGCAGTTCTTC
TRBJ2-7,TRBD1,TRBV6-5,.,CASSTGQGPREQYF,TGTGCCAGCAGTACCGGACAGGGGCCCCGCGAGCAGTACTTC
TRBJ1-1,.,TRBV9,.,CASSVAVGGLNTEAFF,TGTGCCAGCAGCGTAGCCGTCGGGGGCCTGAACACTGAAGCTTTCTTT
TRBJ2-3,TRBD1,TRBV10-3,.,CAISIAQGAADTQYF,TGTGCCATCAGTATTGCGCAGGGGGCCGCAGATACGCAGTATTTT
TRBJ1-1,TRBD1,TRBV25-1,once,CASKGQDNTEAFF,TGTGCCAGCAAGGGACAGGACAACACTGAAGCTTTCTTT
TRBJ2-7,TRBD1,TRBV30,once,CAWSNRGLGSYEQYF,TGTGCCTGGAGTAACAGGGGATTGGGGTCCTACGAGCAGTACTTC
TRBJ1-2,.,TRBV6-1,.,CASSEARARDGYTF,TGTGCCAGCAGTGAAGCTCGGGCGCGGGATGGCTACACCTTC